These T cell receptor beta chains were read from a single sample in a study of shared clonotypes between healthy human individuals. Clones were read by immunoSEQ multiplex PCR, and TCRdb kept only the in-frame ones, dropping some. Of about 2.4 million clones detected, roughly 93% appear once; the ten largest clones hold 0.36%. The sample comprised naive CD4+ T cells from PBMCs. The receptor source for this set is a man between 18 and 29 years old in good health. Some clones in this sample may be carry-over from other donors' samples. CDR3s include the opening cysteine and the closing phenylalanine or tryptophan. A D gene is named only where the DNA matches it firmly. Size is stated for part of the rows, as once, few or many counts, or as a class when the clone is expanded.

abundance	j_gene	d_gene	v_gene	CDR3nt	CDR3aa
NA	TRBJ2-7	TRBD2	TRBV7-9	TGTGCCAGCAGCCAACTCAGACTAGCGGGACTCCACGAGCAGTACTTC	CASSQLRLAGLHEQYF
few	TRBJ2-1	TRBD2	TRBV5-1	TGCGCCAGCAGCCAAATAGCGGGAGCCTACAATGAGCAGTTCTTC	CASSQIAGAYNEQFF
NA	TRBJ1-1	NA	TRBV30	TGTGCCTGGACCCCAAAGTGGGGAGTTGAAGCTTTCTTT	CAWTPKWGVEAFF
once	TRBJ2-1	NA	TRBV10-1	TGCGCCAGCAGTCCCGACAGGTACAATGAGCAGTTCTTC	CASSPDRYNEQFF
NA	TRBJ2-5	NA	TRBV30	TGTGCCTGGACCTCCCGGACGCCCGGAGGGAAGACCCAGTACTTC	CAWTSRTPGGKTQYF
NA	TRBJ2-7	NA	TRBV7-2	TGTGCCAGCAGCCCGGGACATATGGGGCAGTACTTC	CASSPGHMGQYF
NA	TRBJ2-6	NA	TRBV5-1	TGCGCCAGCAGCCCCGGTAGGGCTGGGGCCAACGTCCTGACTTTC	CASSPGRAGANVLTF
NA	TRBJ1-2	TRBD1	TRBV6-6	TGTGCCAGCAGTTACTCGAGACAGGGACAGAATGGCTACACCTTC	CASSYSRQGQNGYTF
NA	TRBJ2-7	TRBD2	TRBV18	TGTGCCAGCTCACCGAAAGGAACTAGCGGGAGGTCCTCCTACGAGCAGTACTTC	CASSPKGTSGRSSYEQYF
NA	TRBJ1-4	TRBD1	TRBV30	TGTGCCTGGAGTCCAGGACAGGGTCTGTACCTGTTTTTT	CAWSPGQGLYLFF
NA	TRBJ1-4	NA	TRBV13	TGTGCCAGCAGCCCGGGACTAGCAAGGGGGGAAAAACTGTTTTTT	CASSPGLARGEKLFF
NA	TRBJ2-3	TRBD2	TRBV5-1	TGCGCCAGCAGGGGACTAGCTTGGGGAGATACGCAGTATTTT	CASRGLAWGDTQYF
NA	TRBJ2-7	NA	TRBV28	TGTGCCAGCAGTGAAAGCCGGGACGGCATCTCCTACGAGCAGTACTTC	CASSESRDGISYEQYF
NA	TRBJ1-4	TRBD1	TRBV2	TGTGCCACCAATTCCGGGACAGGAAAGTCGACTGAAAAACTGTTTTTT	CATNSGTGKSTEKLFF
NA	TRBJ2-1	NA	TRBV7-3	TGTGCCAGCAGACCTGGACCCGGTCAGGCCGGAGGGAGCTCCTACAATGAGCAGTTCTTC	CASRPGPGQAGGSSYNEQFF
once	TRBJ2-7	NA	TRBV7-2	TGTGCCAGCAGCCGGAACGTTCGTCGCGAGCAGTACTTC	CASSRNVRREQYF
NA	TRBJ1-2	NA	TRBV6-5	TGTGCCAGCAGTTCCGTGAGGAGAGGGAGGTCCTATGGCTACACCTTC	CASSSVRRGRSYGYTF
NA	TRBJ2-5	TRBD2	TRBV2	TGTGCCAGCACCTCGGGGGGGCGGGAGACCCAGTACTTC	CASTSGGRETQYF
NA	TRBJ2-3	NA	TRBV7-3	TGTGCCAGCAGCTTGGAAGGCGGGGCCGGCAGGGGCGCGCAGTATTTT	CASSLEGGAGRGAQYF
NA	TRBJ1-6	NA	TRBV7-9	TGTGCCAGCAGCTATTCCTCAGGACTGAATAATTCACCCCTCCACTTT	CASSYSSGLNNSPLHF
NA	TRBJ2-7	NA	TRBV2	TGTGCCAGCAGTGAAGTCGAGCAGTACTTC	CASSEVEQYF
NA	TRBJ2-5	NA	TRBV30	TGTGCCTGGAGCGCGGGTAGTCGGTCAGAGACCCAGTACTTC	CAWSAGSRSETQYF
NA	TRBJ2-7	NA	TRBV4-2	TGTGCCAGCAGCCAAGAACTGGATGGGGAGTACGAGCAGTACTTC	CASSQELDGEYEQYF
NA	TRBJ2-1	TRBD2	TRBV28	TGTGCCAGCAGTTTATGGGCGGGAGGCTCCTACAATGAGCAGTTCTTC	CASSLWAGGSYNEQFF
NA	TRBJ1-3	NA	TRBV28	TGTGCCAGCAGTTTAGTCGACAGGTCTGGAAACACCATATATTTT	CASSLVDRSGNTIYF
NA	TRBJ2-7	TRBD2	TRBV7-7	TGTGCCAGCAGCCTAGCGGGAGGAAACGAGCAGTACTTC	CASSLAGGNEQYF
NA	TRBJ1-1	NA	TRBV5-5	TGTGCCAGCAGCTTAGGAGGCAGGGAGAACACTGAAGCTTTCTTT	CASSLGGRENTEAFF
NA	TRBJ1-1	NA	TRBV5-5	TGTGCCAGCAGCTTAGACCGGGGGGCGAGAGGAGGAAAAGCTTTCTTT	CASSLDRGARGGKAFF
NA	TRBJ2-1	NA	TRBV7-9	TGTGCCAGCAGCTTAGAAGTTCCCGGACGTGAGCAGTTCTTC	CASSLEVPGREQFF
NA	TRBJ1-1	NA	TRBV30	TGTGCCTGGAGTACTCCAGAAGCTTTCTTT	CAWSTPEAFF
once	TRBJ1-2	NA	TRBV19	TGTGCCAGTAGTATTGCCGAGACCCGGCCTGGCTACACCTTC	CASSIAETRPGYTF
NA	TRBJ1-6	NA	TRBV28	TGTGCCAGCAGCCCCTCCGACAGATTGAATTCACCCCTCCACTTT	CASSPSDRLNSPLHF
NA	TRBJ2-7	NA	TRBV7-9	TGTGCCAGCAGCCAGGGGGGACCCTACGAGCAGTACTTC	CASSQGGPYEQYF
NA	TRBJ2-7	NA	TRBV9	TGTGCCAGCAGCGGCCCGGGTCTCGACCGGGAAGAGCAGTACTTC	CASSGPGLDREEQYF
NA	TRBJ2-5	TRBD1	TRBV7-8	TGTGCCAGCAGCCCCTGGACAGGGGGCCAGACCCAGTACTTC	CASSPWTGGQTQYF
NA	TRBJ1-1	NA	TRBV16	TGCGCCAGCAGCCAAATCCAGAACACTGAAGCTTTCTTT	CASSQIQNTEAFF
NA	TRBJ2-5	NA	TRBV15	TGTGCCACCGTCCCTCCAGGGATGAGGGAGACCCAGTACTTC	CATVPPGMRETQYF